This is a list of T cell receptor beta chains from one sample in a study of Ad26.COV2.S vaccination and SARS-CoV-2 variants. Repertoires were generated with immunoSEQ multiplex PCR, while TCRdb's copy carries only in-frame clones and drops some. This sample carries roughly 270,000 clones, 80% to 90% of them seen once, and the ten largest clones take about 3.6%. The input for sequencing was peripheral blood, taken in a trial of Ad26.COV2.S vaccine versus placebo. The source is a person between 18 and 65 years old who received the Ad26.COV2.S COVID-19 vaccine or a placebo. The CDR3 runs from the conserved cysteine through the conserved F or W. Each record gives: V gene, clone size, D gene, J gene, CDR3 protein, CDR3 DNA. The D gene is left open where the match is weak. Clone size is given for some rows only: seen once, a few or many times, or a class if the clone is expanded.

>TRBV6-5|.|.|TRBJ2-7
CASSYLRGYEQYF
TGTGCCAGCAGTTACCTTCGGGGCTACGAGCAGTACTTC
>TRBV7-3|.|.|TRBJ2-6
CASSLSAGSGANVLTF
TGTGCCAGCAGCTTGTCGGCCGGCTCTGGGGCCAACGTCCTGACTTTC
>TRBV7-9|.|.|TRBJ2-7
CASSPSGYEQYF
TGTGCCAGCAGCCCCTCGGGGTACGAGCAGTACTTC
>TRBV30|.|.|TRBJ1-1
CAWSDQLGAFF
TGTGCCTGGAGTGATCAGTTGGGAGCTTTCTTT
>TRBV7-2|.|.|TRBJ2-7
CASSLGLTFSYEQYF
TGTGCCAGCAGCTTAGGGTTGACGTTCTCCTACGAGCAGTACTTC
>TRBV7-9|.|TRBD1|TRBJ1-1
CASSLNPGQGGRNTEAFF
TGTGCCAGCAGCCTAAACCCGGGACAGGGGGGCAGGAACACTGAAGCTTTCTTT
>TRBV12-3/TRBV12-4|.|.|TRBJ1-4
CASSSLNEKLFF
TGTGCCAGCAGTTCACTTAATGAAAAACTGTTTTTT
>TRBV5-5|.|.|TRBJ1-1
CASRDINSRRNTEAFF
TGTGCCAGCAGAGATATAAATTCACGCAGGAACACTGAAGCTTTCTTT
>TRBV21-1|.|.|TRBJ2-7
CASSRFRGKDEQYF
TGTGCCAGCAGCAGGTTCCGGGGGAAGGACGAGCAGTACTTC
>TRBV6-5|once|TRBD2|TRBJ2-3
CASSLSGGLDTQYF
TGTGCCAGCAGTCTTAGCGGGGGGTTGGATACGCAGTATTTT
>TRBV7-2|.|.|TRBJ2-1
CASSPFVKDEQFF
TGTGCCAGCAGCCCCTTTGTGAAGGATGAGCAGTTCTTC